One and the same sample provided the 16 T cell receptor beta chains below, sequenced in a study of persistence of HIV-infected CD4 T cells. Stimulation used about 9.2 ug/mL lysate from CMV-infected fibroblasts. CD4+ T cells upregulating both CD40 ligand and CD69 were sorted as responding cells. These receptors lack a known antigen. The immunoSEQ assay was version 4, run in survey mode. Only in-frame clones appear in the TCRdb table, and some are missing; sequencing was by immunoSEQ multiplex PCR. Of 15,000 to 20,000 clones listed, less than 70% are singletons. Source: CD4+ T cells sorted from PBMCs after approximately 20-hour stimulation, taken from a patient who received antiretroviral therapy. The receptors here all came from an adult woman with HIV who was CMV-seropositive.

This sequence joins TRBV6-5 and TRBJ2-2; weak D call: TRBD1 (5 bases). V gave up 2 bases and J gave up 6 bases, with 10 bases separating them. There are 14 residues in the CDR3. The germline CDR1 and CDR2 sequences are MNHEY and SVGAGI. The CDR3, as DNA: TGTGCCAGCAGTTACGTGGGCAGGGCCGGGGAGCTGTTTTTT. Protein: CASSYVGRAGELFF.

This chain joins TRBV10-1 and TRBJ2-7; D gene uncertain. Germline CDR1 is WNHNN and CDR2 is SYGVQD (reference sequence). The length of the CDR3 is 15 residues. V lost 2 bases to trimming and J lost 0 bases, with 11 bases between them. CDR3 sequence: CASSEGDGSSYEQYF. CDR3 nucleotide sequence: TGCGCCAGCAGTGAGGGAGACGGCAGCTCCTACGAGCAGTACTTC.

The sample holds one count of this clone. The chain links TRBV30 to TRBJ1-6; 8 bases map to TRBD1. The CDR3 extends over 17 amino acids. V trimming: 0 bases; J trimming: 9 bases; junction bases outside the gene matches: 13. Germline lookup yields CDR1 GTSNPN and CDR2 SVGIG (reference sequence). DNA of the CDR3: TGTGCCTGGAGTGTACAATTGGGGACAGGTAGTACTTCACCCCTCCACTTT. It translates to CAWSVQLGTGSTSPLHF.

V is TRBV5-1 and J is TRBJ2-1; TRBD1 might be the D (6 bases). The CDR3 spans 15 residues. Between the trimmed V and J ends, which lost 5 bases and 0 bases, there was a span of 12 bases. Germline-derived CDR1 and CDR2 are SGHRS and YFSETQ. The CDR3 loop reads CASRYTGSSYNEQFF. The CDR3 DNA reads TGCGCCAGCAGGTATACAGGGAGCTCCTACAATGAGCAGTTCTTC.

V is TRBV6-5 and J is TRBJ1-2; 9 bases map to TRBD1. The CDR3 totals 14 residues. The V and J ends lost 11 bases and 6 bases, in that order; junction bases with no gene match: 13. Germline CDR1 MNHEY, CDR2 SVGAGI. The CDR3 is CAGEGGTGNNGYTF. DNA of the CDR3: TGTGCCGGCGAGGGGGGGACAGGGAATAATGGCTACACCTTC.

The chain is built from TRBV15 and TRBJ2-3; 9 bases are shared with TRBD1. CDR1 is LNHNV, CDR2 YYDKDF, per germline (reference sequence). This CDR3 region has 17 residues. The V gene end was trimmed by 8 bases and the J gene end by 0 bases; junction bases not matched to a gene: 12. CDR3 sequence reads: CATAIVQGARSTDTQYF. CDR3 DNA sequence: TGTGCCACCGCAATCGTACAGGGGGCACGTAGCACAGATACGCAGTATTTT.

The V gene is TRBV30, the J gene TRBJ1-4; 12 bases match TRBD1. The trim removed 4 bases at V and 7 bases at J, leaving 10 bases unmatched. This CDR3 is 16 amino acids long. CDR1 GTSNPN and CDR2 SVGIG come from the germline V gene (reference sequence). CDR3 residues: CAWKPLMGQGAEKLFF. In DNA, the CDR3 is TGTGCCTGGAAGCCTTTGATGGGACAGGGGGCTGAAAAACTGTTTTTT.

The rearrangement joins TRBV6-1 to TRBJ1-1; weak D call: TRBD1 (5 bases). CDR3 length equals 14 residues. CDR1 MNHNS and CDR2 SASEGT come from the germline V gene. Trimming cost V 2 bases and J 1 base, with 8 bases left between them. CDR3 sequence (DNA): TGTGCCAGCAGTGAAAGGGGAGGGAACACTGAAGCTTTCTTT. The encoded protein is CASSERGGNTEAFF.

The gene calls are TRBV6-7 and TRBJ2-7, with D tentatively TRBD1 (5 bases). Being an ORF, TRBV6-7 has a function that is uncertain. CDR3 length: 10 residues. V lost 5 bases and J 8 bases, leaving 7 bases between the germline ends. The CDR3 spells CASSQGKQYV. The DNA for the CDR3 is TGTGCCAGCAGTCAGGGTAAGCAGTACGTC.

This clone was seen a single time. The CDR3 sequence is CASSEGSPGVRGNEQFF. CDR3 DNA sequence: TGTGCCAGCAGCGAGGGGTCGCCTGGGGTACGGGGGAATGAGCAGTTCTTC. The chain recombines TRBV14 with TRBJ2-1, with D possibly matching TRBD2 (6 bases). Trimming pared 5 bases from V and 7 bases from J, leaving 24 bases between. Germline V gives CDR1 SGHDN, CDR2 FVKESK. This CDR3 has 17 residues.

J is TRBJ1-2 and V is TRBV7-2, with 7 bases that match TRBD1. The CDR3 runs 12 residues. From germline, CDR1 is SGHTA and CDR2 FQGNSA. V dropped 5 bases and J dropped 5; count of bases not matched to a gene: 2. CDR3 nucleotides: TGTGCCAGCAGCCAGACAGGGTATGGCTACACCTTC. It translates to CASSQTGYGYTF.

The chain is built from TRBV24-1 and TRBJ2-3, with 7 nucleotides matching TRBD1. The CDR3 has 14 amino acids. Germline V lookup: CDR1 KGHDR, CDR2 SFDVKD. The J segment lost 6 bases and the V segment lost 0 bases, leaving 2 bases of the junction unmatched. The CDR3 loop reads CATSDLAQGDTQYF. CDR3 DNA sequence: TGTGCCACCAGTGATTTGGCACAGGGGGATACGCAGTATTTT.

The chain carries TRBV7-3 and TRBJ2-2; D might be TRBD1 or TRBD2, each matching 5 bases. The CDR3 contains 18 residues. The V end lost 5 bases, the J end lost 5 bases, and 24 bases lay between the germline ends. Germline lookup yields CDR1 SGHTA and CDR2 FQGTGA. The CDR3 protein is CASSAMPGPQGRTGELFF. DNA of the CDR3: TGTGCCAGCAGCGCTATGCCGGGACCCCAAGGACGAACCGGGGAGCTGTTTTTT.

The chain couples TRBV28 to TRBJ1-5; D is possibly TRBD1 (6 bases). Germline V gene sequence: CDR1 MDHEN, CDR2 SYDVKM. V lost 7 bases, J lost 7 bases, and 14 bases lay in between. This CDR3 has 13 residues. This chain's CDR3 is CASMGQGLQPQHF. The DNA for the CDR3 is TGTGCCAGCATGGGGCAGGGGCTGCAGCCCCAGCATTTT.

The genes are TRBV7-8 and TRBJ1-6; D gene unclear. This CDR3 has 18 amino acids. V lost 0 bases and J lost 1, with 13 bases in between. Per germline, CDR1 SGHVS and CDR2 FQNEAQ. The CDR3 here is CASSLARPGSSYNSPLHF. In nucleotides, the CDR3 is TGTGCCAGCAGCTTAGCTCGGCCGGGAAGTTCCTATAATTCACCCCTCCACTTT. Combining the CDR3 with reference TRBV7-8 and TRBJ1-6 gives the whole variable domain GAGVSQSPRYKVAKRGQDVALRCDPISGHVSLFWYQQALGQGPEFLTYFQNEAQLDKSGLPSDRFFAERPEGSVSTLKIQRTQQEDSAVYLCASSLARPGSSYNSPLHFGNGTRLTVT.

This clone was recorded a few times. Other DNA sequences in the same sample also yield this CDR3. V usage is TRBV25-1 and J usage is TRBJ2-2, with D unresolved. CDR3 length equals 12 residues. V lost 5 bases, J lost 6 bases, and 7 bases lay in between. CDR1 is MGHDK, CDR2 SYGVNS, per germline. The CDR3 DNA reads as TGTGCCAGCAGTCCTCGAGCCGGGGAGCTGTTTTTT. This codes for CASSPRAGELFF.